Each of the 19 T cell receptor beta chains below was sequenced from the same sample in a study of early T cells in non-severe SARS-CoV-2 infection. TCRdb used MiXCR to reprocess the 5' RACE reads, holding one entry per CDR3 protein. The table includes some 76,000 distinct CDR3 sequences, about a sixth detected once. The source material was whole blood. These receptors were taken from an adult who was a healthcare worker with PCR-confirmed SARS-CoV-2 infection or an uninfected control (not recorded which).

This clonotype was counted a few times. The J gene is TRBJ2-1, the V gene TRBV19; D is ambiguous. The V gene lost 1 base and the J gene lost 0 bases, with 7 bases spanning the gap. Germline-derived CDR1 and CDR2 are LNHDA and SQIVND (reference sequence). The CDR3 covers 15 residues. As DNA, the CDR3 is TGTGCCAGTAGTATAGGCGGAATCTCCTACAATGAGCAGTTCTTC. Amino acid sequence: CASSIGGISYNEQFF.

The rearrangement links TRBV5-6 to TRBJ2-3; the D gene is possibly TRBD2 (6 bases). CDR3 length: 16 amino acids. V was trimmed by 1 base and J by 4 bases, leaving 16 bases between them. Germline-derived CDR1 and CDR2 are SGHDT and YYEEEE. CDR3 sequence (DNA): TGTGCCAGCAGCTTGTACGAGGGAGCGGGCGCAGATACGCAGTATTTT. Translation: CASSLYEGAGADTQYF.

This clonotype was seen only a few times. This chain joins TRBV28 and TRBJ2-1, with D hard to call. Germline V gives CDR1 MDHEN, CDR2 SYDVKM. This CDR3 is 15 amino acids long. V dropped 7 bases and J dropped 6 bases, with 19 bases sitting between them. Written as DNA, the CDR3 is TGTGCCAGCATCTTGTTTCGCGCAGCTGGCAATGAGCAGTTCTTC. It yields the protein CASILFRAAGNEQFF.

The sample holds many counts of this clonotype. In DNA, the CDR3 is TGCGCCAGCAGCCAGCCGGTAGGGACATCCTCCTACGAGCAGTACTTC. This gives the protein CASSQPVGTSSYEQYF. This chain connects TRBV4-1 to TRBJ2-7, with a weak D call TRBD1 (6 bases). This CDR3 is 16 amino acids long. Trimming removed 3 bases from V and 0 bases from J, with 15 bases in between. Germline values: CDR1 MGHRA, CDR2 YSYEKL.

This clonotype occurred a few times. The J gene is TRBJ2-3, the V gene TRBV2; D perhaps matches TRBD1 (6 bases). The CDR3 length is 12 residues. Trimming took 4 bases from V and 15 from J, leaving 17 bases between them. Germline loops: CDR1 SNHLY, CDR2 FYNNEI. The CDR3 DNA follows: TGTGCCAGCAGTGGTAGGACAGTTACTGCTTATTTT. Its translation is CASSGRTVTAYF.

This clonotype has only a few counts. The gene calls are TRBV7-2 and TRBJ1-5; D perhaps matches TRBD1 (5 bases). The CDR3 spans 16 residues. Between the trimmed V and J ends, which lost 8 bases and 2 bases, there was a span of 19 bases. Germline CDR1 is SGHTA and CDR2 is FQGNSA. The CDR3: CASRREAGWGNQPQHF. The CDR3 DNA follows: TGTGCCAGCCGTAGGGAGGCAGGGTGGGGCAATCAGCCCCAGCATTTT.

The rearrangement links TRBV14 to TRBJ2-2; D gene ambiguous. The ends were cut back, 3 bases at V and 7 bases at J, with 3 bases in the middle. The germline V gene encodes CDR1 SGHDN and CDR2 FVKESK. The CDR3 runs 11 residues. In DNA, the CDR3 is TGTGCCAGCAGCCATGGCGGGGAGCTGTTTTTT. Encoded protein: CASSHGGELFF.

This clonotype showed up many times. As DNA, the CDR3 is TGCGCCAGCAGCTTGTTAGCGGAAGAGACCCAGTACTTC. Translation gives CASSLLAEETQYF. The chain recombines TRBV5-1 with TRBJ2-5, with D possibly matching TRBD2 (6 bases). CDR1 is SGHRS, CDR2 YFSETQ, per germline. The CDR3 runs to 13 residues. Trimming removed 1 base from V and 3 bases from J, with 7 bases in between.

The chain combines TRBV12-3 or TRBV12-4 with TRBJ2-3, with D hard to call. The V end was cut by 5 bases, the J end by 3 bases, with 21 bases between. This CDR3 contains 17 residues. The CDR3 DNA sequence: TGTGCCAGCAGTCCCGGGTGGGCTAGGAGCCTAACAGATACGCAGTATTTT. This encodes CASSPGWARSLTDTQYF.

This clonotype appeared many times. V gene TRBV29-1 combines with J gene TRBJ2-4, with TRBD1 matching over 7 bases. The CDR3 spans 13 residues. CDR1 is SQVTM and CDR2 is ANQGSEA in the germline V gene. The V gene end was trimmed by 7 bases and the J gene end by 6 bases; junction bases not matched to a gene: 9. For the CDR3, the DNA is TGCAGCGCCTTACAGGGGTCCGGAAACATTCAGTACTTC. The encoded protein is CSALQGSGNIQYF.

This clonotype was seen a few times. This chain connects TRBV7-9 to TRBJ1-5; D is perhaps TRBD1 (5 bases). Deletions cut 0 bases from V and 5 bases from J, with 8 bases between. Germline V gene data show CDR1 as SEHNR and CDR2 as FQNEAQ (reference sequence). The CDR3 extends over 14 amino acids. The CDR3 bases are TGTGCCAGCAGCTTAGCCTGGGGGGATCAGCCCCAGCATTTT. Translated: CASSLAWGDQPQHF.

This chain links TRBV20-1 with TRBJ2-2, with D possibly being TRBD2 (6 bases). The germline V gene has CDR1 DFQATT and CDR2 SNEGSKA (reference sequence). CDR3 length: 13 amino acids. This CDR3 is CCGLGRDVGELFF. The CDR3 nucleotides are TGCTGCGGACTTGGGCGGGATGTCGGGGAGCTGTTTTTT.

This clonotype was detected many times. The V call is TRBV7-2, the J call TRBJ2-3, with unresolved D. From germline, CDR1 is SGHTA and CDR2 FQGNSA. The V and J ends lost 5 bases and 0 bases respectively, with 12 bases between them. The CDR3 has 15 amino acids. The CDR3 protein is CASSPTSWSTDTQYF. The CDR3 nucleotides are TGTGCCAGCAGCCCTACGAGCTGGAGCACAGATACGCAGTATTTT. Looking up the rest from reference TRBV7-2 and TRBJ2-3 gives the full variable domain: GAGVSQSPSNKVTEKGKDVELRCDPISGHTALYWYRQSLGQGLEFLIYFQGNSAPDKSGLPSDRFSAERTGGSVSTLTIQRTQQEDSAVYLCASSPTSWSTDTQYFGPGTRLTVL.

The genes are TRBV9 and TRBJ1-2; no definite D call. Germline loops: CDR1 SGDLS, CDR2 YYNGEE. Deletions cut 3 bases from V and 2 bases from J, with 14 bases between. CDR3 length: 15 residues. The chain's CDR3 is CASSATSAGNYGYTF. DNA for the CDR3: TGTGCCAGCAGCGCTACCAGCGCGGGGAACTATGGCTACACCTTC.

This clonotype occurred many times. The V call is TRBV7-2, the J call TRBJ2-7; TRBD2 might be the D (5 bases). The germline gives CDR1 SGHTA, CDR2 FQGNSA. Trimming removed 4 bases at V and 3 bases at J, with 10 bases between. This CDR3 region has 13 residues. CDR3 sequence reads: CASSWEQYYEQYF. CDR3 nucleotides: TGTGCCAGCAGCTGGGAGCAATACTACGAGCAGTACTTC.

This clonotype was detected many times. The chain employs TRBV7-8 and TRBJ2-1; tentative D call: TRBD2 (6 bases). Trimming stripped 3 bases from V and 2 bases from J, with 20 bases between. The CDR3 contains 18 residues. The germline V gene has CDR1 SGHVS and CDR2 FQNEAQ. The CDR3 DNA sequence: TGTGCCAGCAGCTTTCCCCCCGCTAGCGAATATACCTACAATGAGCAGTTCTTC. Translation: CASSFPPASEYTYNEQFF.

J is TRBJ1-4 and V is TRBV20-1; D call uncertain. CDR1 and CDR2 (germline): DFQATT, SNEGSKA (reference sequence). The length of the CDR3 is 15 residues. V was clipped by 3 bases and J by 3 bases, with 14 bases between them. The CDR3 bases are TGCAGTGCTAGTTCGCTACTGGCCTCTAATGAAAAACTGTTTTTT. Its protein is CSASSLLASNEKLFF.

This clonotype has ten or more counts. The chain recombines TRBV7-9 with TRBJ1-2; D unclear. The germline V gene encodes CDR1 SEHNR and CDR2 FQNEAQ (reference sequence). Trimming stripped 6 bases from V and 8 bases from J, with 13 bases between. This CDR3 has 12 amino acids. CDR3 DNA sequence: TGTGCCAGCAGTGAGAGACCGGTCGGCTACACCTTC. It is translated as CASSERPVGYTF. Supplemented by reference TRBV7-9 and TRBJ1-2, the full variable domain reads DTGVSQNPRHKITKRGQNVTFRCDPISEHNRLYWYRQTLGQGPEFLTYFQNEAQLEKSRLLSDRFSAERPKGSFSTLEIQRTEQGDSAMYLCASSERPVGYTFGSGTRLTVV.

At least ten counts were recorded for this clonotype. This chain links TRBV3-1 with TRBJ1-2; D call uncertain. This CDR3 has 14 amino acids. Germline V CDR1 and CDR2: LGHDT, YNNKEL (reference sequence). V lost 7 bases to trimming and J lost 2 bases, with 14 bases between them. The CDR3 DNA follows: TGTGCCAGCACGGCAGGCCGGAAAAACTATGGCTACACCTTC. Translating gives CASTAGRKNYGYTF.